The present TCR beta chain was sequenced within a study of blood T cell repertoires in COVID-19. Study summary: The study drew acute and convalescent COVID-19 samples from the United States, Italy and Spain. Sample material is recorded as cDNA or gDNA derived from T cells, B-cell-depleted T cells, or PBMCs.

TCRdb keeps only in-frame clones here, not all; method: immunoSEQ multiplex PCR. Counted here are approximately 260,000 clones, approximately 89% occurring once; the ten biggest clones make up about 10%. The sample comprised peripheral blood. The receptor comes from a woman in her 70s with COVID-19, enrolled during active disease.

Here the CDR3 DNA reads TGTGCCAGCAGCTACGACAGGGGTTATGGCTACACCTTC. This codes for CASSYDRGYGYTF. The V gene is TRBV7-8, the J gene TRBJ1-2, with TRBD1 matching 8 bases. This CDR3 contains 13 residues. Germline loops: CDR1 SGHVS, CDR2 FQNEAQ. The V and J ends lost 4 bases and 5 bases, in that order; junction bases with no gene match: 3.